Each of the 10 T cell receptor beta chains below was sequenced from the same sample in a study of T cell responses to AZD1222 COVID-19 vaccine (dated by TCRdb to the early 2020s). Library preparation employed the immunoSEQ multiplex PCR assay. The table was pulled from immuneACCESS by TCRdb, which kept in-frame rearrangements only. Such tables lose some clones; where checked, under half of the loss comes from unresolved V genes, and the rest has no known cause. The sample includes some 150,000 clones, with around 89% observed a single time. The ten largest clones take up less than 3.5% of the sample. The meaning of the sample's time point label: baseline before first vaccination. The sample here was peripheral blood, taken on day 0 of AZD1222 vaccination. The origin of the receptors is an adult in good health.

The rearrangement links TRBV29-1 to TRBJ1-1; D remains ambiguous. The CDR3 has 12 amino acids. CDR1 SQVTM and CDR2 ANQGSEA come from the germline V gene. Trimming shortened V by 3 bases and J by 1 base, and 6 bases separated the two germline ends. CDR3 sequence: CSVEGSNTEAFF. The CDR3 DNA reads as TGCAGCGTTGAGGGGTCGAACACTGAAGCTTTCTTT.

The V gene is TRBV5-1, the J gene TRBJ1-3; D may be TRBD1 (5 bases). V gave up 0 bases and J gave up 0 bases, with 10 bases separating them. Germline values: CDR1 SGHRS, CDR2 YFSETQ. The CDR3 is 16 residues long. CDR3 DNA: TGCGCCAGCAGCTTGGGAGACAGCGGCTCTGGAAACACCATATATTTT. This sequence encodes CASSLGDSGSGNTIYF.

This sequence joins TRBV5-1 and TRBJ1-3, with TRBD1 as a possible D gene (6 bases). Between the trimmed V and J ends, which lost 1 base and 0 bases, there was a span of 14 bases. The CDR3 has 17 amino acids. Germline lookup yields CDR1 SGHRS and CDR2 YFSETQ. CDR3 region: CASSLIWTEISGNTIYF. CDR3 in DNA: TGCGCCAGCAGCTTGATTTGGACAGAGATCTCTGGAAACACCATATATTTT.

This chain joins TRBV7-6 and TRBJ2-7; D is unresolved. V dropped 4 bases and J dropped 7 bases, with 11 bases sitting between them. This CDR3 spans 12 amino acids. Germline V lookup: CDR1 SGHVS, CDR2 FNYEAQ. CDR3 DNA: TGTGCCAGCAGCTCACTTTACGGGGAGCAGTACTTC. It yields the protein CASSSLYGEQYF.

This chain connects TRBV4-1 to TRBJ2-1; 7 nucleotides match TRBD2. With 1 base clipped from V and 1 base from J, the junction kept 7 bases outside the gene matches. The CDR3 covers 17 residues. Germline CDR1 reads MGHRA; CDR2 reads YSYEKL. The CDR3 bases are TGCGCCAGCAGCCAAGGGCAGGCTAGCGGTTCCTACAATGAGCAGTTCTTC. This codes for CASSQGQASGSYNEQFF.

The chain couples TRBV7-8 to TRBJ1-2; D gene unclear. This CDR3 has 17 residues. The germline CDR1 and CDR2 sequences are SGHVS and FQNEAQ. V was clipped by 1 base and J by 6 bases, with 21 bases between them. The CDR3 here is CASSLGPVARSIDGYTF. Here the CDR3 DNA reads TGTGCCAGCAGCTTAGGCCCAGTTGCCAGGTCTATCGATGGCTACACCTTC.

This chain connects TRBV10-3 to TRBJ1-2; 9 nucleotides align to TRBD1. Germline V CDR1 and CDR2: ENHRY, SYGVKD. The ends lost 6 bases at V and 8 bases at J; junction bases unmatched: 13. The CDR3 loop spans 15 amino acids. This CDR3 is CAIRQTGGSMGGYTF. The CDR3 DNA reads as TGTGCCATCAGACAAACAGGGGGCAGTATGGGAGGCTACACCTTC.

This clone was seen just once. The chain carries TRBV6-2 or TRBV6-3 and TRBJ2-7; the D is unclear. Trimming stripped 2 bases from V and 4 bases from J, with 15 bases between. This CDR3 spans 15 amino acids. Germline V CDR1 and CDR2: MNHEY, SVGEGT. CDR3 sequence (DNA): TGTGCCAGCAGTTACCCACTGGGGTCTTCTTACGAGCAGTACTTC. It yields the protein CASSYPLGSSYEQYF.

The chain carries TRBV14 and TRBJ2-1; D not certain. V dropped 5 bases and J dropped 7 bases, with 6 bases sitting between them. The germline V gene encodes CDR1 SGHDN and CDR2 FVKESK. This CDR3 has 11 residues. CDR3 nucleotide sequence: TGTGCCAGCAGCAATTATAATGAGCAGTTCTTC. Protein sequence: CASSNYNEQFF.

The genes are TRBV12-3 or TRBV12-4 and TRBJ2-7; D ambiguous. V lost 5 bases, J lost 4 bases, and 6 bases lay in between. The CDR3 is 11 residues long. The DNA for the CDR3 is TGTGCCAGCAGTCCTTCGTACGAGCAGTACTTC. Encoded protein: CASSPSYEQYF.